The source of this T cell receptor (beta chain) is a study of shared clonotypes between healthy human individuals. Naive CD8 isolation took CD45RO-negative cells positively selected for CCR7 and excluded terminally differentiated effector memory CD45RA+ cells. This table comes from immunoSEQ multiplex PCR, and its TCRdb copy is limited to in-frame clones, with some not included. The table has about 2.2 million clones, 93% seen once; the top ten hold about 1.6%. The specimen sequenced was naive CD8+ T cells from PBMCs. The sequence was collected from a man younger than 35 in good health. Some clones in this sample may be carry-over from other donors' samples.

The CDR3 region is CASSGTSGRSETDEQFF. In DNA, the CDR3 is TGTGCCAGCAGCGGGACTAGCGGGAGATCGGAAACGGATGAGCAGTTCTTC. The chain uses TRBV9 and TRBJ2-1; TRBD2 aligns across 13 bases. This CDR3 has 17 residues. Germline V lookup: CDR1 SGDLS, CDR2 YYNGEE. V lost 3 bases and J lost 8; bases outside the gene matches: 11.